The next 32 T cell receptor beta chains were all read from a single sample in a study of blood T cells in healthy people across ages. Sample-barcoded 5' priming and a J-beta primer mix drove a second PCR of roughly 7 to 11 cycles. One entry per CDR3 protein results from TCRdb running MiXCR on the 5' RACE reads. The repertoire includes hundreds of thousands of distinct CDR3 sequences, around half of them detected once, and around a third sits in the top ten. Input material: blood. The receptors derive from a woman aged 55-69 years in good health.

The gene calls are TRBV9 and TRBJ2-7; a weak D match, TRBD1 (5 bases). CDR3 length: 14 amino acids. Per the germline V gene, CDR1 is SGDLS and CDR2 is YYNGEE. Deletions cut 0 bases from V and 4 bases from J, with 11 bases between. The CDR3 DNA reads as TGTGCCAGCAGCGTAGTGGACATACCTTACGAGCAGTACTTC. It codes for CASSVVDIPYEQYF.

The chain is built from TRBV5-1 and TRBJ2-7; 8 bases line up with TRBD1. The J call could be wrong; TRBJ2-5 is a better fit for the DNA end. Germline V gives CDR1 SGHRS, CDR2 YFSETQ. The CDR3 runs 15 residues. CDR3 nucleotide sequence: TGCGCCAGCAGTTCCTCGCTGACAGGGGAGGAGACCCAGTACTTC. Protein sequence: CASSSSLTGEETQYF.

This clonotype has a handful of counts. This chain joins TRBV29-1 and TRBJ2-5; D not resolved. The CDR3 spans 13 residues. Trimming left V 0 bases short and J 2 bases short, with 7 bases between. The germline CDR1 and CDR2 sequences are SQVTM and ANQGSEA. DNA for the CDR3: TGCAGCGTTGAAGAGAACTTACAAGAGACCCAGTACTTC. Its protein product is CSVEENLQETQYF.

The chain uses TRBV20-1 and TRBJ2-5, with D perhaps TRBD1 (6 bases). CDR1 DFQATT and CDR2 SNEGSKA come from the germline V gene (reference sequence). The CDR3 covers 14 residues. V shed 0 bases and J shed 11 bases, with 19 bases lying between them. DNA for the CDR3: TGCAGTGCTAGAGATCCTAGGACAGTAAATGAGCAGTACTTC. It translates to CSARDPRTVNEQYF.

The chain joins TRBV20-1 to TRBJ1-2; no clear D. V was trimmed by 0 bases and J by 4 bases, leaving 15 bases between them. The length of the CDR3 is 15 residues. Per germline, CDR1 DFQATT and CDR2 SNEGSKA (reference sequence). The DNA of the CDR3 is TGCAGTGCTAGAGATACGGCCGCTGGAGGCTATGGCTACACCTTC. Its protein product is CSARDTAAGGYGYTF.

The chain employs TRBV20-1 and TRBJ2-5; 7 nucleotides align to TRBD2. This CDR3 is built from 15 residues. J gave up 11 bases and V 1 base, and 16 bases lay outside the gene matches. Germline assignment: CDR1 DFQATT and CDR2 SNEGSKA (reference sequence). CDR3 loop: CSARVKRAGYNEQYF. CDR3 bases: TGCAGTGCTAGAGTTAAACGAGCGGGGTACAATGAGCAGTACTTC.

V usage is TRBV6-2 or TRBV6-3 and J usage is TRBJ2-7; the match to TRBD2 covers 11 bases. CDR3 size: 15 residues. With V trimmed by 0 bases and J by 6 bases, 4 bases remained unmatched. The germline V gene encodes CDR1 MNHEY and CDR2 SVGEGT. The DNA of the CDR3 is TGTGCCAGCAGTTACTCCGCTAGCGGGAGGCTCGAGCAGTACTTC. Amino acids: CASSYSASGRLEQYF.

The V call is TRBV20-1, the J call TRBJ2-3, with D perhaps matching TRBD2 (6 bases). The CDR3 covers 16 residues. V shed 3 bases and J shed 3 bases, with 19 bases lying between them. Germline assignment: CDR1 DFQATT and CDR2 SNEGSKA (reference sequence). The CDR3 DNA reads TGCAGTGCTAGCGGGAGACGGGGTGCGTATACAGATACGCAGTATTTT. Amino acids: CSASGRRGAYTDTQYF.

The chain carries TRBV27 and TRBJ2-7; no clear D. Germline V gives CDR1 MNHEY, CDR2 SMNVEV (reference sequence). The V and J ends lost 1 base and 3 bases respectively, with 7 bases between them. The CDR3 covers 13 residues. The CDR3 nucleotides are TGTGCCAGCAGTTTATTCTCTGGCTACGAGCAGTACTTC. Translating it yields CASSLFSGYEQYF.

The chain employs TRBV28 and TRBJ1-4; 10 bases are a match to TRBD1. Germline values: CDR1 MDHEN, CDR2 SYDVKM. This CDR3 spans 15 amino acids. With 4 bases clipped from V and 7 bases from J, the junction kept 6 bases outside the gene matches. The CDR3 nucleotides read TGTGCCAGCAGTTCCTCCGGGACAGGGGTTGAAAAACTGTTTTTT. Encoded protein: CASSSSGTGVEKLFF.

This clonotype was detected a few times. In DNA, the CDR3 is TGTGCCAGCAGCTTCAGGGATAGGCCCAACTATGGCTACACCTTC. Residues: CASSFRDRPNYGYTF. J is TRBJ1-2 and V is TRBV7-2; D possibly corresponds to TRBD1 (5 bases). V gave up 3 bases and J gave up 2 bases, with 13 bases separating them. The CDR3 runs 15 residues. Germline CDR1 reads SGHTA; CDR2 reads FQGNSA.

The J gene is TRBJ2-1, the V gene TRBV7-2; D call uncertain. V shed 1 base and J shed 3 bases, with 10 bases lying between them. CDR3 length: 15 amino acids. CDR1 and CDR2 (germline): SGHTA, FQGNSA. CDR3 residues: CASSLGSLDYNEQFF. The CDR3 region has the DNA TGTGCCAGCAGCTTAGGGAGCTTAGACTACAATGAGCAGTTCTTC.

The chain couples TRBV4-2 to TRBJ2-1; D remains ambiguous. Per germline, CDR1 LGHNA and CDR2 YNFKEQ. The V end was cut by 4 bases, the J end by 8 bases, with 6 bases between. The CDR3 runs to 11 residues. The CDR3 DNA sequence: TGTGCCAGCAGCCCGTCAGATGAGCAGTTCTTC. Its protein product is CASSPSDEQFF.

Here the CDR3 reads CASSLAQAGEQFF. The CDR3 DNA follows: TGTGCCAGCAGCTTGGCACAGGCAGGCGAGCAGTTCTTC. The genes are TRBV7-2 and TRBJ2-1, with TRBD1 as a possible D gene (5 bases). From germline, CDR1 is SGHTA and CDR2 FQGNSA. The CDR3 spans 13 residues. Deletions cut 3 bases from V and 10 bases from J, with 13 bases between.

This chain joins TRBV24-1 and TRBJ1-1; no clear D. The CDR3 extends over 13 amino acids. The V gene lost 3 bases and the J gene lost 5 bases, with 9 bases spanning the gap. Germline V gene data show CDR1 as KGHDR and CDR2 as SFDVKD. CDR3 DNA: TGTGCCACCAGTGATGGGGATCGGACTGAAGCTTTCTTT. Its translation is CATSDGDRTEAFF.

The J gene is TRBJ1-6, the V gene TRBV10-3; 10 positions match TRBD1. The CDR3 runs 14 residues. Germline V CDR1 and CDR2: ENHRY, SYGVKD. The V segment lost 5 bases and the J segment 7 bases; nucleotides outside the gene matches: 2. The CDR3 nucleotides read TGTGCCATCAGTCAGACAGGGGGCAATTCACCCCTCCACTTT. This gives the protein CAISQTGGNSPLHF.

The gene calls are TRBV11-2 and TRBJ2-1, with 7 nucleotides matching TRBD2. Per germline, CDR1 SGHAT and CDR2 FQNNGV. V lost 5 bases to trimming and J lost 2 bases; unmatched junction nucleotides: 6. The CDR3 loop spans 15 amino acids. Here the CDR3 reads CASSTRLAAYNEQFF. The CDR3 DNA follows: TGTGCCAGCAGCACGAGACTAGCTGCCTACAATGAGCAGTTCTTC.

This sequence joins TRBV6-2 or TRBV6-3 and TRBJ1-2, with 10 bases fitting TRBD1. Germline assignment: CDR1 MNHEY and CDR2 SVGEGT. This CDR3 contains 13 residues. V shed 8 bases and J 7 bases; nucleotides not matched to a gene: 7. This CDR3 reads CASLRTGGSGYTF. The CDR3 region has the DNA TGTGCCAGCCTCAGGACAGGGGGAAGTGGCTACACCTTC.

This clonotype appeared a few times. The rearrangement uses TRBV18 and TRBJ2-5, with D unresolved. The CDR3 length is 14 residues. The V gene's germline CDR1 is KGHSH and CDR2 LQKENI. V lost 1 base and J lost 2, with 8 bases in between. CDR3 in amino acids: CASSPQKHQETQYF. CDR3 coding DNA: TGTGCCAGCTCACCACAGAAACATCAAGAGACCCAGTACTTC.

The chain joins TRBV7-9 to TRBJ1-1, with unresolved D. The ends were cut back, 1 base at V and 7 bases at J, with 4 bases in the middle. Germline CDR1 reads SEHNR; CDR2 reads FQNEAQ (reference sequence). This CDR3 has 11 residues. CDR3 in amino acids: CASSLVREAFF. In DNA form, the CDR3 reads TGTGCCAGCAGCTTAGTCCGTGAAGCTTTCTTT.

This clonotype was seen once. The CDR3 loop reads CASSDRGGNNEQFF. The CDR3 nucleotides read TGTGCCAGCAGCGACAGGGGAGGGAACAATGAGCAGTTCTTC. The chain joins TRBV7-2 to TRBJ2-1; D is possibly TRBD1 (8 bases). The germline V gene has CDR1 SGHTA and CDR2 FQGNSA. The ends were cut back, 5 bases at V and 5 bases at J, with 13 bases in the middle. The CDR3 has 14 residues.

V gene TRBV12-5 combines with J gene TRBJ2-5; TRBD2 matches at 7 bases. The CDR3 is 14 amino acids. CDR1 is LGHNT and CDR2 is FRNRAP in the germline V gene. J gave up 3 bases and V 1 base, and 2 bases lay outside the gene matches. The CDR3 protein is CASGLGGSKETQYF. In nucleotides, the CDR3 is TGTGCTAGTGGTTTGGGCGGGAGTAAAGAGACCCAGTACTTC.

The rearrangement joins TRBV24-1 to TRBJ2-7; 9 nucleotides agree with TRBD1. There are 15 residues in the CDR3. Germline values: CDR1 KGHDR, CDR2 SFDVKD. The V segment lost 3 bases and the J segment 5 bases; nucleotides outside the gene matches: 7. In DNA form, the CDR3 reads TGTGCCACCAGTGATCCCAGGGACAGGGACCACGAGCAGTACTTC. Translation: CATSDPRDRDHEQYF.

As regards this clonotype: One end of the junction varies from germline; a read error may be responsible. This chain connects TRBV4-3 to TRBJ2-7, with D hard to call. The V gene's germline CDR1 is LGHNA and CDR2 YSLEER. The CDR3 runs to 14 residues. The CDR3 loop is CVSSPRAAVYEQYF. The CDR3 DNA sequence: TGCGTCAGCAGCCCCCGCGCGGCAGTCTACGAGCAGTACTTC.

This clonotype was detected only a few times. The chain joins TRBV6-2 or TRBV6-3 to TRBJ2-7; TRBD2 matches at 7 bases. This CDR3 region has 17 residues. Germline trimming cut 2 bases from V and 2 bases from J; bases unmatched to any gene: 12. Per germline, CDR1 MNHEY and CDR2 SVGEGT. The CDR3 coding sequence is TGTGCCAGCAGTTACCCGGAATCTAGCGGTCACCCCTACGAGCAGTACTTC. Its translation: CASSYPESSGHPYEQYF.

The chain joins TRBV20-1 to TRBJ2-5, with D maybe TRBD2 (5 bases). CDR1 DFQATT and CDR2 SNEGSKA come from the germline V gene (reference sequence). The CDR3 extends over 15 amino acids. V was cut by 2 bases and J by 5 bases, with 18 bases left in between. Here the CDR3 DNA reads TGCAGTGCTAGAAAGCCAGCTACGGAGGAGGAGACCCAGTACTTC. It codes for CSARKPATEEETQYF.

The chain combines TRBV14 with TRBJ2-1, with 7 bases that match TRBD1. Judging by the DNA end, TRBJ2-7 fits better; the J call may be wrong. The CDR3 extends over 17 amino acids. CDR1 is SGHDN, CDR2 FVKESK, per germline. The CDR3 protein is CASSLGTVGFGFYEQYF. For the CDR3, the DNA is TGTGCCAGCAGCCTCGGGACAGTGGGCTTCGGCTTCTACGAGCAGTACTTC.

V and J are TRBV25-1 and TRBJ2-2, with D perhaps assigned TRBD1 or TRBD2 (5 bases each). Germline V lookup: CDR1 MGHDK, CDR2 SYGVNS. The V and J ends lost 6 bases and 7 bases respectively, with 18 bases between them. The CDR3 sequence is 15 residues long. The CDR3 sequence: CASSEDGASGGELFF. The CDR3 DNA sequence: TGTGCCAGCAGCGAGGACGGGGCGAGTGGCGGGGAGCTGTTTTTT.

This chain uses TRBV4-3 with TRBJ2-1; 12 bases agree with TRBD2. The junction had 10 bases not matched to a gene; V was cut back by 1 base and J by 6 bases. The CDR3 covers 18 residues. Per germline, CDR1 LGHNA and CDR2 YSLEER. This CDR3 reads CASSQARLAGVGPNEQFF. Written as DNA, the CDR3 is TGCGCCAGCAGCCAAGCTAGACTAGCGGGAGTGGGGCCCAATGAGCAGTTCTTC.

This clonotype was observed once. The chain uses TRBV20-1 and TRBJ1-5; 7 positions match TRBD1. This CDR3 has 14 amino acids. The germline V gene has CDR1 DFQATT and CDR2 SNEGSKA (reference sequence). V trimming: 5 bases; J trimming: 0 bases; junction bases outside the gene matches: 4. The CDR3 DNA follows: TGCAGTGCTTTAGACAGGGCTAGCAATCAGCCCCAGCATTTT. Residues: CSALDRASNQPQHF.

The chain joins TRBV5-1 to TRBJ2-5; D not certain. Matching the DNA end better, TRBJ2-7 makes the J call doubtful. The CDR3 loop spans 15 amino acids. CDR1 and CDR2 (germline): SGHRS, YFSETQ. The CDR3 DNA follows: TGCGCCAGCAGCTTGGGTTCTCCCTTAGGGTACGAGCAGTACTTC. It encodes CASSLGSPLGYEQYF.

V gene TRBV20-1 combines with J gene TRBJ2-7, with a tentative D call TRBD2 (5 bases). The CDR3 is made up of 13 amino acids. Between the trimmed V and J ends, which lost 0 bases and 5 bases, there was a span of 11 bases. The germline gives CDR1 DFQATT, CDR2 SNEGSKA (reference sequence). As DNA, the CDR3 is TGCAGTGCTAGAGATCAAAAAGCGGACGAGCAGTACTTC. Protein product: CSARDQKADEQYF.